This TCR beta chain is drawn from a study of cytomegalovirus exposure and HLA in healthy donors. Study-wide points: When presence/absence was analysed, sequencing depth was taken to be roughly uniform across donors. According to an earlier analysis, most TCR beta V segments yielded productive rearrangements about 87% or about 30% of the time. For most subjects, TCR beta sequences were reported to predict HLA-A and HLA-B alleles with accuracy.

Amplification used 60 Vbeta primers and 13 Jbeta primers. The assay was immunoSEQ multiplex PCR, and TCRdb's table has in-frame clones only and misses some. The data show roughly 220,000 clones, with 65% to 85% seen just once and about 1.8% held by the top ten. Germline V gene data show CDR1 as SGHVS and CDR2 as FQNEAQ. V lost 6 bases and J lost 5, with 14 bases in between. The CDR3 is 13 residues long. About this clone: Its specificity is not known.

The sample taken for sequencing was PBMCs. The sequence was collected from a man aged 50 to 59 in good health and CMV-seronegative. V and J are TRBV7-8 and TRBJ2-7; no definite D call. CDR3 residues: CASSLDKYHEQYF. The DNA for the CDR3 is TGTGCCAGCAGTCTTGACAAGTACCACGAGCAGTACTTC.